This paragraph covers one T cell receptor beta chain sequence. The data were produced by immunoSEQ multiplex PCR, yet TCRdb's version contains in-frame clones alone and is incomplete. The profile shows 200,000 to 300,000 clones, roughly four fifths of them singletons. This entry comes from a study of blood T cell repertoires in COVID-19. This clonotype was obtained from a woman aged 40 to 50 who had been exposed to COVID-19. The specimen was PBMCs or T cells enriched from blood (not recorded which).

CDR3 protein: CASSEGTGIEAFF. The CDR3 DNA reads as TGTGCCAGCAGTGAAGGGACAGGGATTGAAGCTTTCTTT. The chain uses TRBV2 and TRBJ1-1, with 8 bases lining up with TRBD1. V dropped 1 base and J dropped 7; count of bases not matched to a gene: 2. The CDR3 is made up of 13 amino acids. Germline CDR1 SNHLY, CDR2 FYNNEI.